These 10 T cell receptor beta chains were all obtained from the same sample, sequenced in a study of T-cell reconstitution after alpha-beta-depleted transplantation in children. The authors prepared the TCRbeta library with unique molecular identifiers. MiXCR, run by TCRdb on the PCR reads, gives a single entry per CDR3 protein. The profile shows 280,000 or so distinct CDR3 sequences, about 9.9% of them singletons. Sequenced here: peripheral blood, sampled 180 days after TCRalphabeta/CD19-depleted stem cell transplant. The receptors derive from a male patient aged 2-9 years who had a stem cell transplant for chronic granulomatous disease, so the T cells may come from the graft donor.

The table lists this clonotype with many counts. The V call is TRBV29-1, the J call TRBJ1-1; D is uncertain. The CDR3 length is 10 residues. From germline, CDR1 is SQVTM and CDR2 ANQGSEA. Trimming shortened V by 4 bases and J by 2 bases, and 2 bases separated the two germline ends. In nucleotides, the CDR3 is TGCAGCGTTGTTAACACTGAAGCTTTCTTT. Its translation: CSVVNTEAFF.

Regarding this clonotype: A much larger clone differs from this one at a single base, so this may be a read error. This chain connects TRBV12-3 or TRBV12-4 to TRBJ2-1; no definite D call. This CDR3 comprises 13 residues. The CDR3 DNA reads as TGTGCCAGCAGTTTGTTAGTGAACAATGTGCAGTTCTTC. This sequence encodes CASSLLVNNVQFF.

This clonotype was found many times. The chain links TRBV11-2 to TRBJ1-5; 8 nucleotides match TRBD1. The CDR3 has 13 amino acids. The V and J ends lost 11 bases and 9 bases, in that order; junction bases with no gene match: 12. Germline-derived CDR1 and CDR2 are SGHAT and FQNNGV. The CDR3 DNA reads as TGTGCCTACGCCCCAGGGGGCGGGCTGCCCCAGCATTTT. Translated: CAYAPGGGLPQHF.

About this clonotype itself: A much larger clone differs by one base, so this may be a read error. The chain joins TRBV7-9 to TRBJ1-1; D ambiguous. This CDR3 contains 14 residues. The V gene's germline CDR1 is SEHNR and CDR2 FQNEAQ (reference sequence). CDR3 in DNA: TGTGGCAGCACCCGTTCTGTGACGAACACTGAAGCTTTCTTT. Its protein product is CGSTRSVTNTEAFF.

This clonotype appeared many times. The chain has TRBV6-1 and TRBJ1-5, with TRBD1 identical over 8 bases. The germline gives CDR1 MNHNS, CDR2 SASEGT. There are 15 residues in the CDR3. The ends lost 2 bases at V and 2 bases at J; junction bases unmatched: 2. Here the CDR3 reads CASSEQGAGNQPQHF. The CDR3 coding sequence is TGTGCCAGCAGTGAACAGGGGGCCGGCAATCAGCCCCAGCATTTT.

Ten or more counts support this clonotype. V usage is TRBV12-3 or TRBV12-4 and J usage is TRBJ2-2; 7 nucleotides agree with TRBD2. With 5 bases clipped from V and 6 bases from J, the junction kept 9 bases outside the gene matches. The CDR3 is 15 amino acids. CDR3 nucleotide sequence: TGTGCCAGCAGTCTAAGCGTGGGGGGGGCCGGGGAGCTGTTTTTT. Translating it yields CASSLSVGGAGELFF.

This clonotype was detected many times. The chain recombines TRBV5-6 with TRBJ2-1; possible D gene TRBD2, 5 bases. V gave up 1 base and J gave up 6 bases, with 17 bases separating them. Germline loops: CDR1 SGHDT, CDR2 YYEEEE. The CDR3 runs to 16 residues. CDR3 residues: CASSLRLLVNSNEQFF. The DNA for the CDR3 is TGTGCCAGCAGCTTGAGACTACTAGTGAACTCCAATGAGCAGTTCTTC.

This clonotype has a handful of counts. The J gene is TRBJ1-2, the V gene TRBV20-1; 9 bases are shared with TRBD1. The V and J ends lost 3 bases and 6 bases, in that order; junction bases with no gene match: 5. The CDR3 consists of 13 residues. Germline V lookup: CDR1 DFQATT, CDR2 SNEGSKA (reference sequence). CDR3 in amino acids: CSASTGGRDGYTF. Written as DNA, the CDR3 is TGCAGTGCTAGTACAGGGGGCCGGGATGGCTACACCTTC.

There are many counts of this clonotype. This chain joins TRBV6-1 and TRBJ2-3, with TRBD2 as a possible D gene (5 bases). This CDR3 is 17 amino acids long. Trimming removed 2 bases at V and 0 bases at J, with 15 bases between. The germline CDR1 and CDR2 sequences are MNHNS and SASEGT. CDR3 region: CASSELASGKSTDTQYF. CDR3 in DNA: TGTGCCAGCAGTGAATTAGCATCGGGGAAGAGCACAGATACGCAGTATTTT.

The chain uses TRBV29-1 and TRBJ1-1; TRBD1 is a possible D gene (6 bases). Germline V gene data show CDR1 as SQVTM and CDR2 as ANQGSEA. This CDR3 has 12 residues. Trimming cost V 8 bases and J 11 bases, with 21 bases left between them. The CDR3 protein is CSTSDRPLNAFF. In nucleotides, the CDR3 is TGCAGCACCTCCGACAGGCCTCTCAATGCTTTCTTT.